This TCR beta chain was sequenced for a study of neurological immune-mediated disorders. Germline CDR1 and CDR2: SGHKS and YYEKEE (reference sequence). Trimming took 0 bases from V and 5 from J; bases not matched to a gene: 3. This CDR3 comprises 14 residues. This clonotype was seen repeatedly, ten times or more. TCRdb passed the 5' RACE reads through MiXCR, listing each CDR3 protein once. The table has 77,000 or so distinct CDR3 sequences, approximately 10% seen once. The source of this sequence is a man aged 45 to 65 in good health. The J gene is TRBJ2-5, the V gene TRBV5-5; the match to TRBD1 covers 8 bases. Sequencing input: PBMCs. The CDR3 nucleotides read TGTGCCAGCAGCTTGGCAGGGGGCTGGGAGACCCAGTACTTC. The encoded protein is CASSLAGGWETQYF. Looking up the rest from reference TRBV5-5 and TRBJ2-5 gives the full variable domain: DAGVTQSPTHLIKTRGQQVTLRCSPISGHKSVSWYQQVLGQGPQFIFQYYEKEERGRGNFPDRFSARQFPNYSSELNVNALLLGDSALYLCASSLAGGWETQYFGPGTRLLVL.